A single sample is the source of the 11 T cell receptor beta chains below, sequenced in a study of cytomegalovirus exposure and HLA in healthy donors. With 60 Vbeta and 13 Jbeta primers, the PCR was carried out. TCRdb's table, derived via immunoSEQ multiplex PCR, lists solely in-frame clones and lacks some. The repertoire has around 200,000 clones, 55% to 65% of them found once; the top ten carry less than 3%. Sequencing input: PBMCs. The receptor source for this set is a middle-aged man in good health and CMV-seronegative.

The V call is TRBV4-2, the J call TRBJ2-3, with TRBD1 matching over 9 bases. The V and J ends lost 0 bases and 3 bases, in that order; junction bases with no gene match: 7. The germline gives CDR1 LGHNA, CDR2 YNFKEQ. The CDR3 extends over 17 amino acids. In DNA, the CDR3 is TGTGCCAGCAGCCAAGATCGGGACAGGGCTTTAACAGATACGCAGTATTTT. This codes for CASSQDRDRALTDTQYF.

This clone was recorded a few times. The chain is built from TRBV30 and TRBJ1-2, with 7 bases identical to TRBD1. Germline V gives CDR1 GTSNPN, CDR2 SVGIG (reference sequence). Germline trimming cut 3 bases from V and 7 bases from J; bases unmatched to any gene: 5. The CDR3 has 12 amino acids. CDR3 loop: CAWSFTGAGYTF. The CDR3 DNA sequence: TGTGCCTGGAGCTTCACAGGGGCTGGCTACACCTTC.

V is TRBV19 and J is TRBJ1-1; 7 bases map to TRBD1. The J segment lost 0 bases and the V segment lost 4 bases, leaving 5 bases of the junction unmatched. The CDR3 extends over 15 amino acids. Germline CDR1 and CDR2: LNHDA and SQIVND (reference sequence). This CDR3 reads CASSSAGGVNTEAFF. CDR3 nucleotide sequence: TGTGCCAGTAGTAGCGCAGGGGGTGTGAACACTGAAGCTTTCTTT.

The chain uses TRBV9 and TRBJ2-7; 7 nucleotides match TRBD2. CDR1 is SGDLS and CDR2 is YYNGEE in the germline V gene. The CDR3 is made up of 13 amino acids. With 5 bases clipped from V and 3 bases from J, the junction kept 5 bases outside the gene matches. The CDR3: CASSPAGNYEQYF. In nucleotides, the CDR3 is TGTGCCAGCAGTCCAGCGGGGAACTACGAGCAGTACTTC.

The chain couples TRBV29-1 to TRBJ2-2, with D possibly matching TRBD2 (6 bases). The germline gives CDR1 SQVTM, CDR2 ANQGSEA. V lost 1 base to trimming and J lost 6 bases, with 12 bases between them. CDR3 length: 14 residues. Here the CDR3 DNA reads TGCAGCGTTGAAGGGGACTTGGGGGCCGGGGAGCTGTTTTTT. It translates to CSVEGDLGAGELFF.

The V and J genes are TRBV9 and TRBJ2-3; weak D call: TRBD1 (7 bases). The CDR3 extends over 14 amino acids. Deletions cut 5 bases from V and 6 bases from J, with 16 bases between. Germline V lookup: CDR1 SGDLS, CDR2 YYNGEE. The CDR3 bases are TGTGCCAGCAGGCCAACAGGGGCGGGGGATACGCAGTATTTT. Amino acids: CASRPTGAGDTQYF. Drawing the rest from reference TRBV9 and TRBJ2-3, the complete variable domain is DSGVTQTPKHLITATGQRVTLRCSPRSGDLSVYWYQQSLDQGLQFLIQYYNGEERAKGNILERFSAQQFPDLHSELNLSSLELGDSALYFCASRPTGAGDTQYFGPGTRLTVL.

The chain joins TRBV19 to TRBJ2-1; 13 nucleotides match TRBD2. V dropped 7 bases and J dropped 5; count of bases not matched to a gene: 8. Germline CDR1 reads LNHDA; CDR2 reads SQIVND (reference sequence). The CDR3 is 16 amino acids. CDR3 region: CASITKGTSGDNEQFF. The CDR3 nucleotides read TGTGCCAGTATTACCAAAGGGACTAGCGGGGACAATGAGCAGTTCTTC.

The rearrangement links TRBV5-1 to TRBJ2-2; 8 bases match TRBD1. V was pared by 4 bases and J by 6 bases, with 14 bases of the junction left unmatched. This CDR3 has 17 amino acids. Looked up from germline, CDR1 is SGHRS and CDR2 is YFSETQ. The CDR3 coding sequence is TGCGCCAGCAGCCTGCATAGACAGGGGCCGACGTCCGGGGAGCTGTTTTTT. Protein sequence: CASSLHRQGPTSGELFF. Full variable domain (missing parts from reference TRBV5-1 and TRBJ2-2): KAGVTQTPRYLIKTRGQQVTLSCSPISGHRSVSWYQQTPGQGLQFLFEYFSETQRNKGNFPGRFSGRQFSNSRSEMNVSTLELGDSALYLCASSLHRQGPTSGELFFGEGSRLTVL.

The chain employs TRBV9 and TRBJ1-1, with D unclear. Germline V gene lookup returns CDR1 SGDLS and CDR2 YYNGEE. V lost 0 bases and J 5 bases, leaving 14 bases between the germline ends. This CDR3 has 15 amino acids. CDR3 coding DNA: TGTGCCAGCAGCGTAGCTTCGGGAGATTGGACTGAAGCTTTCTTT. Protein sequence: CASSVASGDWTEAFF.

The chain employs TRBV30 and TRBJ1-2; 7 bases fit TRBD1. Germline V gene sequence: CDR1 GTSNPN, CDR2 SVGIG (reference sequence). The CDR3 has 15 residues. The junction had 10 bases not matched to a gene; V was cut back by 2 bases and J by 4 bases. The CDR3 coding sequence is TGTGCCTGGAGTTTTGACAGGGTCGTCGTCTATGGCTACACCTTC. This codes for CAWSFDRVVVYGYTF.

The table lists this clone with many counts. This chain joins TRBV7-9 and TRBJ2-7, with 7 bases aligning to TRBD1. CDR3 length: 14 residues. Unmatched junction bases numbered 5, after V lost 1 base and J lost 5 bases. CDR1 and CDR2 (germline): SEHNR, FQNEAQ (reference sequence). CDR3 residues: CASSLVDRAHEQYF. DNA for the CDR3: TGTGCCAGCAGCTTAGTAGACAGGGCGCACGAGCAGTACTTC.